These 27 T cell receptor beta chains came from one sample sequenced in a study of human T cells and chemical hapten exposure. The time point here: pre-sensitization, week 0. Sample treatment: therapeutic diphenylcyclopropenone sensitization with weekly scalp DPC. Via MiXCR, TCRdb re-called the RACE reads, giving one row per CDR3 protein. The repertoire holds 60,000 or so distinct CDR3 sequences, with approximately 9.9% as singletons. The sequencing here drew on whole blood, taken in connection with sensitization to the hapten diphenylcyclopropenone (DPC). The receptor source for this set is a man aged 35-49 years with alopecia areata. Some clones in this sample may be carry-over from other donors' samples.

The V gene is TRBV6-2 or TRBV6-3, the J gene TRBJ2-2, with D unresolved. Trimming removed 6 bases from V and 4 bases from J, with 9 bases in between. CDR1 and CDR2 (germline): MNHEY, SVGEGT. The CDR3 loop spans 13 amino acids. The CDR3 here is CASRPGSTGELFF. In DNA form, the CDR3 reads TGTGCCAGCAGGCCCGGAAGCACCGGGGAGCTGTTTTTT.

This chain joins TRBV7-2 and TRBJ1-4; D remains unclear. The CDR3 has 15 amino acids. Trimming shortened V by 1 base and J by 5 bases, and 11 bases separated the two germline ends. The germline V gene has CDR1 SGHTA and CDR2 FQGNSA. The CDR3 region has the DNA TGTGCCAGCAGCTTAGTTAGCAGTACCAATGAAAAACTGTTTTTT. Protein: CASSLVSSTNEKLFF.

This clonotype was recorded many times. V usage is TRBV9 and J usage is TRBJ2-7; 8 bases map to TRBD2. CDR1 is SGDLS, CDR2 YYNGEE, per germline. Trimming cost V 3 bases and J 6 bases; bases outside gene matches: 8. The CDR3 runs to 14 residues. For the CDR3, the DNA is TGTGCCAGCAGCGCCGGGACTAGGGGATCCGAGCAGTACTTC. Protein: CASSAGTRGSEQYF.

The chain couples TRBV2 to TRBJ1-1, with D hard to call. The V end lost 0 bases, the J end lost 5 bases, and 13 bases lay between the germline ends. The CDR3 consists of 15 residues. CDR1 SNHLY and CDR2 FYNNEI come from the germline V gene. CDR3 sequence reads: CASSEAKGTLTEAFF. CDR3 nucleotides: TGTGCCAGCAGTGAAGCTAAGGGAACGTTAACTGAAGCTTTCTTT.

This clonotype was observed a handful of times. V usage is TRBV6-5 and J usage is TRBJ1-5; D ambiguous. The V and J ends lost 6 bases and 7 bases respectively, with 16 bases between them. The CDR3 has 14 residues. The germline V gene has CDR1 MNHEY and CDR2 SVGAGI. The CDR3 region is CASSPARVTQPQHF. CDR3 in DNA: TGTGCCAGCAGCCCTGCTAGGGTCACCCAGCCCCAGCATTTT.

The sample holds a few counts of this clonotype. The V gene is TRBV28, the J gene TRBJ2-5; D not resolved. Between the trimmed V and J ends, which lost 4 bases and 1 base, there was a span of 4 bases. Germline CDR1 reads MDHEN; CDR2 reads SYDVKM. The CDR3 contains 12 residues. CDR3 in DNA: TGTGCCAGCAGTTGGGCCCAAGAGACCCAGTACTTC. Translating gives CASSWAQETQYF.

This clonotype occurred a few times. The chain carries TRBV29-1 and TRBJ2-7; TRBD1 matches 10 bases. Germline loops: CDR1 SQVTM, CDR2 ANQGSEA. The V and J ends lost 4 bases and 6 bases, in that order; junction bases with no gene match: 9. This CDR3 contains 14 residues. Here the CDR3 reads CSVAQRQGASEQYF. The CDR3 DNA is TGCAGCGTTGCCCAAAGACAGGGGGCGTCCGAGCAGTACTTC.

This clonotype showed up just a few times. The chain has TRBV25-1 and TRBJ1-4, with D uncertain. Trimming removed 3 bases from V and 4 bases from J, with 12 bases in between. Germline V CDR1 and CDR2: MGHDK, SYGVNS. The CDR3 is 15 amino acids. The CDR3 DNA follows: TGTGCCAGCAGTGAGAGATCTTCCGGTAATGAAAAACTGTTTTTT. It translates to CASSERSSGNEKLFF.

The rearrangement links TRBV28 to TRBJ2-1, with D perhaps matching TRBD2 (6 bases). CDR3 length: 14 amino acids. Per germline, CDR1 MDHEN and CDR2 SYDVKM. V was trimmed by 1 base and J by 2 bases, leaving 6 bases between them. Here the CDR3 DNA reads TGTGCCAGCAGTTTATCGGGAGCCTACAATGAGCAGTTCTTC. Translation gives CASSLSGAYNEQFF.

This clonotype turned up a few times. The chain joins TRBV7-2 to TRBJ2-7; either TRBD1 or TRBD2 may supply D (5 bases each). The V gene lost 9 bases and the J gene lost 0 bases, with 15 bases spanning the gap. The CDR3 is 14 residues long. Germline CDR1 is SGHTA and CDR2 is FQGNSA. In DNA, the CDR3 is TGTGCCAGTAGTCTGGCAGGGACCTCCTACGAGCAGTACTTC. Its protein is CASSLAGTSYEQYF.

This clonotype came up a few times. CDR3 sequence reads: CASSYLLSGTSSYNEQFF. CDR3 sequence (DNA): TGTGCCAGCAGTTACTTGCTTAGCGGGACCTCCTCCTACAATGAGCAGTTCTTC. The rearrangement joins TRBV6-5 to TRBJ2-1; 8 nucleotides line up with TRBD2. The CDR3 is 18 residues long. Per the germline V gene, CDR1 is MNHEY and CDR2 is SVGAGI. The V segment lost 1 base and the J segment 0 bases; nucleotides outside the gene matches: 8.

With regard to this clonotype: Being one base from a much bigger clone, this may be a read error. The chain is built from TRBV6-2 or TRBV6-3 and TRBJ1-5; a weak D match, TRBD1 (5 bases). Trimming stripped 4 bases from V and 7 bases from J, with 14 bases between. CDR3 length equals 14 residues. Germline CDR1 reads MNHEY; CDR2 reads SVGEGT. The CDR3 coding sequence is TGTGCCAGCAGTTTGGCAGGGTTGAGACAGCCCCAGCATTTT. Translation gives CASSLAGLRQPQHF.

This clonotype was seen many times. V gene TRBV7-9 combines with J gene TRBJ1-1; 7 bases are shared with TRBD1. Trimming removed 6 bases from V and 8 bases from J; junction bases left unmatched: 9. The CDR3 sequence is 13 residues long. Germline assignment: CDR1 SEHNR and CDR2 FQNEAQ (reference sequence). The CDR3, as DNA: TGTGCCAGCAGTCGACCAGGGACAGCCGAAGCTTTCTTT. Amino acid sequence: CASSRPGTAEAFF.

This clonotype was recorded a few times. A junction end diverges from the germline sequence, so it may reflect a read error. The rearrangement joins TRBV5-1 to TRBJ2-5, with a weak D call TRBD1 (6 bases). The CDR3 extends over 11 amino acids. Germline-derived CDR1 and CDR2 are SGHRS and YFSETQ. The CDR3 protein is CASLLQGPLCF. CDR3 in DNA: TGCGCCAGTCTGTTACAGGGCCCCTTATGCTTC. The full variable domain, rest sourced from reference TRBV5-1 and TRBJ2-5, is KAGVTQTPRYLIKTRGQQVTLSCSPISGHRSVSWYQQTPGQGLQFLFEYFSETQRNKGNFPGRFSGRQFSNSRSEMNVSTLELGDSALYLCASLLQGPLCFGPGTRLLVL.

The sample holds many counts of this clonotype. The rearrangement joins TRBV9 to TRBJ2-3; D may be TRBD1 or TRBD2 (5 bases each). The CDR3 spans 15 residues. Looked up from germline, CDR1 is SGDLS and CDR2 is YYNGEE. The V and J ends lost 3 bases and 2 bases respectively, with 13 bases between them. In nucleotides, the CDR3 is TGTGCCAGCAGCGCCCGGGACCTTGACACAGATACGCAGTATTTT. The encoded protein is CASSARDLDTDTQYF.

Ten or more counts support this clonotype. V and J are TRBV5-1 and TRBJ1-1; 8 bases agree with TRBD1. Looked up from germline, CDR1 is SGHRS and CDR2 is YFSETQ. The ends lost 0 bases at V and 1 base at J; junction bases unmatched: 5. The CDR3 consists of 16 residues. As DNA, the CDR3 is TGCGCCAGCAGCTTGGCGGGACAGGATCCGAACACTGAAGCTTTCTTT. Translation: CASSLAGQDPNTEAFF.

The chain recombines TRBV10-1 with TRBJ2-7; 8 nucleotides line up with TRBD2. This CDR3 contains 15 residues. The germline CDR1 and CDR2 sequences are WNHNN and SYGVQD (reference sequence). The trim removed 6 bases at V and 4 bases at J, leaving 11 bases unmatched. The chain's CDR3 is CASSGSNSGMYEQYF. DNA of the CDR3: TGCGCCAGCAGCGGATCTAATAGCGGGATGTACGAGCAGTACTTC.

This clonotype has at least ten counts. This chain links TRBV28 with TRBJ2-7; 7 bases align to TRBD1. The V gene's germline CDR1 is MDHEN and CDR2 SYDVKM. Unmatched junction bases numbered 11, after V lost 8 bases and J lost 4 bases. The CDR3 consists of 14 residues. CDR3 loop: CASARVGGKYEQYF. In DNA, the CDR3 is TGTGCCAGCGCAAGAGTAGGGGGCAAGTACGAGCAGTACTTC.

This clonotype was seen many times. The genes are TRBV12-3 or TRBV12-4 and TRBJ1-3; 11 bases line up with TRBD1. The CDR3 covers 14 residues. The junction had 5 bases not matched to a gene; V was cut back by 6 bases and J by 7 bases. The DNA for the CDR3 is TGTGCCAGCAGGACCAGGGACAGGGGGAACACCATATATTTT. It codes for CASRTRDRGNTIYF.

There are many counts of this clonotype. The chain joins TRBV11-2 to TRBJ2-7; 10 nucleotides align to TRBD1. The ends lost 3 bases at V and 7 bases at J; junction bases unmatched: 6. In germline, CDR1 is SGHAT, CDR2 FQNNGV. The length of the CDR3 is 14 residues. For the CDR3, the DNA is TGTGCCAGCAGCTTGGGACAGGGGATGGGGGAGCAGTACTTC. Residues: CASSLGQGMGEQYF.

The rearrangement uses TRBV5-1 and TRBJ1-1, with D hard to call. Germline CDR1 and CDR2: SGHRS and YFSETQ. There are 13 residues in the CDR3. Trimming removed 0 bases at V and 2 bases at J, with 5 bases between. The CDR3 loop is CASSLDLNTEAFF. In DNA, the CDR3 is TGCGCCAGCAGCTTGGACTTAAACACTGAAGCTTTCTTT.

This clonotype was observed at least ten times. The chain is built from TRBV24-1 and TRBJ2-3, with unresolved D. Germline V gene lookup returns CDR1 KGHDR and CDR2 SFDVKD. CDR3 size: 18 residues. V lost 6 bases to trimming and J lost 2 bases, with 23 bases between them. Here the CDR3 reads CATSTSMGSNLPTDTQYF. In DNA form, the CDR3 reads TGTGCCACCAGTACCTCAATGGGATCCAATCTTCCCACAGATACGCAGTATTTT.

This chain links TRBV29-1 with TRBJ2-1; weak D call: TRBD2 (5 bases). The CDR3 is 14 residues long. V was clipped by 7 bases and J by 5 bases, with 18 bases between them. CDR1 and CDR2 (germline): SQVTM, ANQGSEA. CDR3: CSGFSGFQNNEQFF. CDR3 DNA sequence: TGCAGCGGGTTCTCGGGATTCCAAAACAATGAGCAGTTCTTC.

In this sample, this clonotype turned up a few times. This CDR3 is CASSGETVSNQPQHF. The CDR3 DNA follows: TGTGCCAGCAGTGGAGAGACAGTGAGCAATCAGCCCCAGCATTTT. This chain links TRBV6-2 or TRBV6-3 with TRBJ1-5; D might be TRBD1 (5 bases). This CDR3 region has 15 residues. V lost 5 bases, J lost 1 base, and 12 bases lay in between. Germline V gene data show CDR1 as MNHEY and CDR2 as SVGEGT.

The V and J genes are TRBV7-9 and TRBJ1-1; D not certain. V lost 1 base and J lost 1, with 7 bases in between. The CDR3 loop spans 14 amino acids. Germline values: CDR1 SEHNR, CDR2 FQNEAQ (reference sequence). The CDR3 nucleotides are TGTGCCAGCAGCTTAGGGGCCCAGAACACTGAAGCTTTCTTT. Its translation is CASSLGAQNTEAFF.

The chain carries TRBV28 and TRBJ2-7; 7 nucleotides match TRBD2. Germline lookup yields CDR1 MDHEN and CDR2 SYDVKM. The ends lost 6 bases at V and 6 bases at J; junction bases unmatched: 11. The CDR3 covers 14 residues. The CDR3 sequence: CASRTGGPRGEQYF. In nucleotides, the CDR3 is TGTGCCAGCAGAACGGGAGGCCCACGGGGCGAGCAGTACTTC.

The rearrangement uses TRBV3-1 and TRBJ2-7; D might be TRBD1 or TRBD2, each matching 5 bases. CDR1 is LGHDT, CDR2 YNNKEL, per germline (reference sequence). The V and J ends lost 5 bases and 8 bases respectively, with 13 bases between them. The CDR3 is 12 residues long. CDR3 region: CASSRGTSQQYF. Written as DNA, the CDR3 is TGTGCCAGCAGCAGAGGGACCAGTCAGCAGTACTTC.